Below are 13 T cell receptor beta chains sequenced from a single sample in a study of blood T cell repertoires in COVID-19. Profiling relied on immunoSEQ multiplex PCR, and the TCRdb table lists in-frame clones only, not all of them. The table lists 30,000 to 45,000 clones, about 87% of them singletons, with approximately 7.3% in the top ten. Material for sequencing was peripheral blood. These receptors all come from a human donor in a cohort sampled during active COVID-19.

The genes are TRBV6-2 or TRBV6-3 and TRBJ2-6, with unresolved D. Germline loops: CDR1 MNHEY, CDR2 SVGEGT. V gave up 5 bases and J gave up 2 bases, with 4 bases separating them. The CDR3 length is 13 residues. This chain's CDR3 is CASSRAGANVLTF. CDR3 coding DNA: TGTGCCAGCAGTCGCGCTGGGGCCAACGTCCTGACTTTC.

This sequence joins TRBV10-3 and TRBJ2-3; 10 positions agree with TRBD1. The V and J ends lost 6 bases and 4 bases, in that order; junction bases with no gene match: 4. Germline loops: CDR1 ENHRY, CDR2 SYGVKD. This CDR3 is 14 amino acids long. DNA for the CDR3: TGTGCCATCAGAGGACAGGGGGAAGCAGATACGCAGTATTTT. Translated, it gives CAIRGQGEADTQYF.

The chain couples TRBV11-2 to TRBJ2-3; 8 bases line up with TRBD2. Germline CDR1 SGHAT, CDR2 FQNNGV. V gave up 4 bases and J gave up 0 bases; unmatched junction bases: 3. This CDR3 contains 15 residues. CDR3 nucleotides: TGTGCCAGCAGCTATAGCGGGGACAGCACAGATACGCAGTATTTT. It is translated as CASSYSGDSTDTQYF. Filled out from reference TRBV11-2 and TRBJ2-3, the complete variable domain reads EAGVAQSPRYKIIEKRQSVAFWCNPISGHATLYWYQQILGQGPKLLIQFQNNGVVDDSQLPKDRFSAERLKGVDSTLKIQPAKLEDSAVYLCASSYSGDSTDTQYFGPGTRLTVL.

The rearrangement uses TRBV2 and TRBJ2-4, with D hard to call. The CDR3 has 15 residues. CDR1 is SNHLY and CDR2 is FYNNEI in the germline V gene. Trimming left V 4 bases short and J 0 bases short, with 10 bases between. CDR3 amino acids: CASSARVIAKNIQYF. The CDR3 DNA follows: TGTGCCAGCAGTGCTCGGGTTATAGCCAAAAACATTCAGTACTTC.

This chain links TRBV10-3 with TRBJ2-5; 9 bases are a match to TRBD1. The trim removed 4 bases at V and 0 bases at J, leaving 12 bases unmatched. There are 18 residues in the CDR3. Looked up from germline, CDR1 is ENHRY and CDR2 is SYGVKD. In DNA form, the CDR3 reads TGTGCCATCAGTGGCGGGACAGGGAGAGGGCGGGACCAAGAGACCCAGTACTTC. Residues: CAISGGTGRGRDQETQYF.

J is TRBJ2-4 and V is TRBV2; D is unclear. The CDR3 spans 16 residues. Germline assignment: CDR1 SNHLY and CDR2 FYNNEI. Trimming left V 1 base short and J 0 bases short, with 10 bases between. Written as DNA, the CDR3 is TGTGCCAGCAGTGAAGTGGCAGTGCTAGCCAAAAACATTCAGTACTTC. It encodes CASSEVAVLAKNIQYF.

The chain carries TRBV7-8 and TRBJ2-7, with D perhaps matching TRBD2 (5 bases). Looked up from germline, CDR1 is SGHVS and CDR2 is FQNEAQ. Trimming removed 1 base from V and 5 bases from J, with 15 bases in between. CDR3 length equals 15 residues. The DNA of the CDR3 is TGTGCCAGCAGCTTAGACGTTTTGAACGGGAACGAGCAGTACTTC. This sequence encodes CASSLDVLNGNEQYF.

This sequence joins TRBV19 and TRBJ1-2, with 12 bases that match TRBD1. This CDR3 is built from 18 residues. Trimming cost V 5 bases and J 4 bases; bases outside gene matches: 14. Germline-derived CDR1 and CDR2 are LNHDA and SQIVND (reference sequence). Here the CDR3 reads CASSPPPRDRGLGYGYTF. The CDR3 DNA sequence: TGTGCCAGTAGTCCTCCTCCCCGGGACAGGGGGCTTGGCTATGGCTACACCTTC.

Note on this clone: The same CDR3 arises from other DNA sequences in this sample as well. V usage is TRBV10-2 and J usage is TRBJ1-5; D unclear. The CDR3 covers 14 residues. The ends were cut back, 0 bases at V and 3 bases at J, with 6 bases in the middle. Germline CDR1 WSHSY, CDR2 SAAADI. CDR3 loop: CASSESGVNQPQHF. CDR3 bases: TGCGCCAGCAGTGAGTCCGGAGTCAATCAGCCCCAGCATTTT.

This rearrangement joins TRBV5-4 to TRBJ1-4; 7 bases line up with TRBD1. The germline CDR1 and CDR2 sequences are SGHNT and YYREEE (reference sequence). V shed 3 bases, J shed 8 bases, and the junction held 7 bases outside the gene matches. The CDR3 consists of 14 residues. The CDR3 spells CASSSGQTREKLFF. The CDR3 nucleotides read TGTGCCAGCAGCTCGGGACAGACGAGGGAAAAACTGTTTTTT.

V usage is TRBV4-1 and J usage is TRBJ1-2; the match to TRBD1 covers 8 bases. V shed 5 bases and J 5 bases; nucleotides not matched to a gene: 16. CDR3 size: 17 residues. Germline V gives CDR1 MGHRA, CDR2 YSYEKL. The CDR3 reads CASSGLNRGEMMYGYTF. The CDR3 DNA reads TGCGCCAGCAGCGGTTTGAACAGGGGGGAAATGATGTATGGCTACACCTTC.

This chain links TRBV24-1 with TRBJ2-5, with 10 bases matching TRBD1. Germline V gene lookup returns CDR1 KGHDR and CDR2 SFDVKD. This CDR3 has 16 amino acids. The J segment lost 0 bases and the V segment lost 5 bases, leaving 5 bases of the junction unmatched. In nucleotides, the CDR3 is TGTGCCACCAGTGGGGACAGGGGATCGTACCAAGAGACCCAGTACTTC. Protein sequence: CATSGDRGSYQETQYF.

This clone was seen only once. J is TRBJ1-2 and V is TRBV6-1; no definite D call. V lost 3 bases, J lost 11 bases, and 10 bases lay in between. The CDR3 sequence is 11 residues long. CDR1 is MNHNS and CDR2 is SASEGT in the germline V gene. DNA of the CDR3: TGTGCCAGCAGTGAGGCCCCGGGTTACACCTTC. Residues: CASSEAPGYTF.